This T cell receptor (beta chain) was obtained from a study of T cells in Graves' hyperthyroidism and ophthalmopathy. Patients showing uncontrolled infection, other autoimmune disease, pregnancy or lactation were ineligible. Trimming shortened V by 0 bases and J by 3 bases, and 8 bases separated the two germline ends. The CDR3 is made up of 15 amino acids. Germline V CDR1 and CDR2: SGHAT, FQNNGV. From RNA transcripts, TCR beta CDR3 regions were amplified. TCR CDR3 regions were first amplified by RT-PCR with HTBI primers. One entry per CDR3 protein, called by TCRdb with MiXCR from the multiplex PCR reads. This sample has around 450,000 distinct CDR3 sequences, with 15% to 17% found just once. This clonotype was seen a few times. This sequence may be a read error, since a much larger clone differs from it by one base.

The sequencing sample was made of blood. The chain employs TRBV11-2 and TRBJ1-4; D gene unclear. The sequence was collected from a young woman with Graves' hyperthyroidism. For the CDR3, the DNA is TGTGCCAGCAGCTTAGATAACAGACCTAATGAAAAACTGTTTTTT. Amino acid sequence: CASSLDNRPNEKLFF.